One and the same sample provided the 18 T cell receptor beta chains below, sequenced in a study of CD39 and CD103 CD8 tumor-infiltrating T cells. Here immunoSEQ multiplex PCR was the method, and the copy in TCRdb shows in-frame clones only, minus some. The table shows several hundred clones, with roughly 72% occurring only once. Sequenced sample: CD39+ CD103+ CD8+ T cells sorted from the tumor. Subset reported: CD103+CD39+ double-positive CD45RA- CD8 T cells. These receptors were taken from a human donor with head and neck squamous cell carcinoma.

Here the CDR3 DNA reads TGTGCCATCAGTGAGTCGCAGGGGAATCCCCGGGGGCAGTTCTTC. Protein sequence: CAISESQGNPRGQFF. This sequence joins TRBV10-3 and TRBJ2-1, with TRBD1 as a possible D gene (6 bases). The CDR3 consists of 15 residues. V was shortened by 0 bases and J by 12 bases, with 18 bases between the two germline ends. From germline, CDR1 is ENHRY and CDR2 SYGVKD.

This rearrangement joins TRBV7-8 to TRBJ1-2, with a weak D call TRBD1 (5 bases). The CDR3 has 14 residues. Trimming cost V 3 bases and J 0 bases, with 8 bases left between them. Germline CDR1 and CDR2: SGHVS and FQNEAQ. The CDR3 protein is CASSFDRANYGYTF. CDR3 DNA sequence: TGTGCCAGCAGCTTCGACAGAGCTAACTATGGCTACACCTTC.

V gene TRBV7-6 combines with J gene TRBJ1-4; D uncertain. The CDR3 length is 13 residues. CDR1 and CDR2 (germline): SGHVS, FNYEAQ. The V end lost 6 bases, the J end lost 8 bases, and 13 bases lay between the germline ends. The CDR3 reads CASSPYNGEKLFF. CDR3 coding DNA: TGTGCCAGCAGTCCTTATAACGGGGAAAAACTGTTTTTT.

This clone was picked up one time. This chain connects TRBV6-5 to TRBJ1-2, with D perhaps TRBD1 (6 bases). The CDR3 runs to 14 residues. Trimming took 6 bases from V and 4 from J, leaving 15 bases between them. The germline V gene has CDR1 MNHEY and CDR2 SVGAGI. This CDR3 is CASRDPRGPYGYTF. CDR3 nucleotide sequence: TGTGCCAGCAGGGACCCCAGGGGCCCCTATGGCTACACCTTC.

V and J are TRBV6-4 and TRBJ2-3; TRBD1 aligns across 8 bases. The junction had 0 bases not matched to a gene; V was cut back by 3 bases and J by 1 base. The length of the CDR3 is 14 residues. CDR1 and CDR2 (germline): MRHNA, SNTAGT. CDR3 DNA sequence: TGTGCCAGCAGTGAGGGACAGGGCACAGATACGCAGTATTTT. This gives the protein CASSEGQGTDTQYF.

V and J are TRBV30 and TRBJ1-6, with TRBD1 matching over 7 bases. There are 13 residues in the CDR3. Germline CDR1 and CDR2: GTSNPN and SVGIG (reference sequence). Germline trimming cut 5 bases from V and 7 bases from J; bases unmatched to any gene: 5. CDR3 nucleotide sequence: TGTGCCTGGTCCCGGGACAGCAATTCACCCCTCCACTTT. Amino acid sequence: CAWSRDSNSPLHF. The variable domain in full, completed from reference TRBV30 and TRBJ1-6, reads SQTIHQWPATLVQPVGSPLSLECTVEGTSNPNLYWYRQAAGRGLQLLFYSVGIGQISSEVPQNLSASRPQDRQFILSSKKLLLSDSGFYLCAWSRDSNSPLHFGNGTRLTVT.

This clone appeared a single time. CDR3 in amino acids: CAWSVSRRNTEAFF. The CDR3 nucleotides read TGTGCCTGGAGTGTATCTAGGAGGAACACTGAAGCTTTCTTT. The rearrangement uses TRBV30 and TRBJ1-1; no firm D call. The CDR3 is 14 amino acids. With 0 bases removed from V and 1 base from J, the gap between germline ends came to 9 bases. Germline V CDR1 and CDR2: GTSNPN, SVGIG (reference sequence).

This clone was observed a single time. The V and J genes are TRBV4-2 and TRBJ1-3; possibly TRBD1 for D (6 bases). The V end was cut by 1 base, the J end by 0 bases, with 10 bases between. The CDR3 is 16 amino acids. CDR1 and CDR2 from the germline V gene are LGHNA and YNFKEQ. The CDR3: CASSQGRDTSGNTIYF. The CDR3 DNA reads as TGTGCCAGCAGCCAAGGCCGGGACACCTCTGGAAACACCATATATTTT.

This chain joins TRBV2 and TRBJ1-6; no clear D gene. The germline gives CDR1 SNHLY, CDR2 FYNNEI. V was shortened by 6 bases and J by 7 bases, with 22 bases between the two germline ends. The CDR3 loop spans 17 amino acids. In nucleotides, the CDR3 is TGTGCCAGCAGGGGAGGGTCCGGGCGGATGGGGAATTCACCCCTCCACTTT. Protein product: CASRGGSGRMGNSPLHF.

In DNA, the CDR3 is TGTGCCAGCAGCTTGGCAGATACCGGGTACGAGCAGTACTTC. Its translation: CASSLADTGYEQYF. The gene calls are TRBV5-4 and TRBJ2-7; D gene ambiguous. The CDR3 is 14 amino acids. V shed 0 bases and J shed 4 bases, with 11 bases lying between them. CDR1 is SGHNT and CDR2 is YYREEE in the germline V gene (reference sequence).

Judged by abundance, this clone is large. CDR3 region: CASSPRPGGPEAFF. The CDR3, as DNA: TGTGCCAGCAGCCCCCGACCGGGAGGTCCTGAAGCTTTCTTT. V is TRBV7-9 and J is TRBJ1-1, with D unclear. Looked up from germline, CDR1 is SEHNR and CDR2 is FQNEAQ (reference sequence). CDR3 size: 14 residues. V was trimmed by 5 bases and J by 6 bases, leaving 16 bases between them.

This chain connects TRBV6-6 to TRBJ1-5, with TRBD1 as a possible D gene (5 bases). Trimming pared 6 bases from V and 5 bases from J, leaving 14 bases between. Germline loops: CDR1 MNHNY, CDR2 SVGAGI (reference sequence). The length of the CDR3 is 14 residues. The CDR3: CASSRYAGYQPQHF. The DNA of the CDR3 is TGTGCCAGCAGCCGTTACGCAGGGTATCAGCCCCAGCATTTT.

CDR3 sequence: CASSQRILRQSRANVLTF. Written as DNA, the CDR3 is TGTGCCAGCAGTCAACGAATCTTACGACAAAGTCGGGCCAACGTCCTGACTTTC. The V and J genes are TRBV6-9 and TRBJ2-6; D not certain. This CDR3 contains 18 residues. Germline assignment: CDR1 MNHGY and CDR2 SVAAGI. V was pared by 5 bases and J by 5 bases, with 22 bases between.

This chain connects TRBV11-2 to TRBJ1-2; 8 bases line up with TRBD1. Germline CDR1 SGHAT, CDR2 FQNNGV. The CDR3 sequence is 15 residues long. Losses at the gene ends were 6 bases for V and 8 bases for J; bases not matched to a gene: 14. CDR3 nucleotide sequence: TGTGCCAGCAGGAACTCCAGGGGGCGGGGCGGAGGCTACACCTTC. This encodes CASRNSRGRGGGYTF.

V gene TRBV7-6 combines with J gene TRBJ1-1, with TRBD1 matching over 8 bases. Germline V gene lookup returns CDR1 SGHVS and CDR2 FNYEAQ. Losses at the gene ends were 4 bases for V and 9 bases for J; bases not matched to a gene: 4. The CDR3 length is 12 residues. CDR3 sequence reads: CASSSDRGKAFF. The CDR3 DNA follows: TGTGCCAGCAGCTCAGACAGGGGTAAAGCTTTCTTT. Looking up the rest from reference TRBV7-6 and TRBJ1-1 gives the full variable domain: GAGVSQSPRYKVTKRGQDVALRCDPISGHVSLYWYRQALGQGPEFLTYFNYEAQQDKSGLPNDRFSAERPEGSISTLTIQRTEQRDSAMYRCASSSDRGKAFFGQGTRLTVV.

V and J are TRBV19 and TRBJ1-2; D is ambiguous. With 5 bases removed from V and 0 bases from J, the gap between germline ends came to 13 bases. This CDR3 contains 15 residues. Germline V lookup: CDR1 LNHDA, CDR2 SQIVND (reference sequence). The CDR3 DNA reads TGTGCCAGTAGTCCGCACAGCCCAGCTAACTATGGCTACACCTTC. This sequence encodes CASSPHSPANYGYTF.

The V gene is TRBV7-9, the J gene TRBJ1-1; D is unclear. This CDR3 contains 14 residues. Trimming removed 8 bases at V and 1 base at J, with 14 bases between. CDR1 is SEHNR, CDR2 FQNEAQ, per germline (reference sequence). CDR3 nucleotides: TGTGCCAGCTTCCCCGCGGAGACGAACACTGAAGCTTTCTTT. It encodes CASFPAETNTEAFF.

The chain employs TRBV4-3 and TRBJ2-2; 10 positions match TRBD1. CDR3 length equals 16 residues. V shed 0 bases, J shed 8 bases, and the junction held 6 bases outside the gene matches. Germline-derived CDR1 and CDR2 are LGHNA and YSLEER. The CDR3 spells CASSQDKGQGEGELFF. In DNA, the CDR3 is TGCGCCAGCAGCCAAGATAAAGGACAGGGGGAGGGGGAGCTGTTTTTT.